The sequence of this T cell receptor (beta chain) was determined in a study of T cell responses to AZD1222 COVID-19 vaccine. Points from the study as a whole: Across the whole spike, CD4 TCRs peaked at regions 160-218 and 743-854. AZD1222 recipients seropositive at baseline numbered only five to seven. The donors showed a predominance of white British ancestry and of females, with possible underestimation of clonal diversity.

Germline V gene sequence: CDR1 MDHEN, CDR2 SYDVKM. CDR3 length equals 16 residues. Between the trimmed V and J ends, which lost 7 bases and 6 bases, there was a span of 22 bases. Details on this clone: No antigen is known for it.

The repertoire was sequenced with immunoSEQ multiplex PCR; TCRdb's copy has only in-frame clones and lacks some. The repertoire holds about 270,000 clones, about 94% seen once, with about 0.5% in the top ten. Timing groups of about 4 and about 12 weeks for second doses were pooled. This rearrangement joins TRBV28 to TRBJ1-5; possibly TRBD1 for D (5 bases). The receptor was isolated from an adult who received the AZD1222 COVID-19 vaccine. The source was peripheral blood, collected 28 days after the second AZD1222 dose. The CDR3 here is CASTLRGEGVGQPQHF. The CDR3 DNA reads TGTGCCAGCACCCTAAGAGGGGAGGGTGTGGGTCAGCCCCAGCATTTT.